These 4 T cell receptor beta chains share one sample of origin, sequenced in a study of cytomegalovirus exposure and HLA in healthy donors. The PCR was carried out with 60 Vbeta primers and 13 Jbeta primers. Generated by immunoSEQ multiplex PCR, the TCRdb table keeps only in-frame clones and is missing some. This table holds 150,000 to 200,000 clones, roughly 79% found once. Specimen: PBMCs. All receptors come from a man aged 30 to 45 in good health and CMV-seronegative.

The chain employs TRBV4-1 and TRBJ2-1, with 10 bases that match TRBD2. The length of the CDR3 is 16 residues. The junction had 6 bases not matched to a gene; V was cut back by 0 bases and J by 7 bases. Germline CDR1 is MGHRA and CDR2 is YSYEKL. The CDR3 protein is CASSQEVVLAGNEQFF. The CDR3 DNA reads TGCGCCAGCAGCCAAGAGGTCGTACTAGCGGGGAATGAGCAGTTCTTC.

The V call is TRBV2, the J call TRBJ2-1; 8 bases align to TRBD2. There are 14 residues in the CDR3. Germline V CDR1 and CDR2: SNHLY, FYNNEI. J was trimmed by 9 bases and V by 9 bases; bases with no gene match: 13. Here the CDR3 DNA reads TGTGCCAGTCAAGCGGGAGTGGTATCGGGTGAGCAGTTCTTC. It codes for CASQAGVVSGEQFF. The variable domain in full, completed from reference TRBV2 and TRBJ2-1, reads EPEVTQTPSHQVTQMGQEVILRCVPISNHLYFYWYRQILGQKVEFLVSFYNNEISEKSEIFDDQFSVERPDGSNFTLKIRSTKLEDSAMYFCASQAGVVSGEQFFGPGTRLTVL.

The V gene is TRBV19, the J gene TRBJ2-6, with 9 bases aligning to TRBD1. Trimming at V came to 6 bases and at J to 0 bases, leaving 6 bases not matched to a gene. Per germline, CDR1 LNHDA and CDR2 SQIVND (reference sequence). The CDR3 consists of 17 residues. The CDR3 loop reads CASRAGTGYSGANVLTF. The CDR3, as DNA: TGTGCCAGTAGAGCCGGGACAGGGTACTCTGGGGCCAACGTCCTGACTTTC.

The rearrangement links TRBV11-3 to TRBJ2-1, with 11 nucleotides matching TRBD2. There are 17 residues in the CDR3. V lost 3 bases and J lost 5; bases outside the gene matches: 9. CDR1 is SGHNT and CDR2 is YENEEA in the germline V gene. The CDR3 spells CASSFSPGLAVNNEQFF. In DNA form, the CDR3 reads TGTGCCAGCAGCTTTTCCCCGGGACTAGCGGTCAACAATGAGCAGTTCTTC.